This record looks at one T cell receptor beta chain sequence and its context. What it binds is not known. A much larger clone is a single base away; this may be a read error. These data are taken from a study of T cells in Graves' hyperthyroidism and ophthalmopathy. Across the whole study: Peripheral blood was drawn at first diagnosis, prior to all treatment.

What was amplified from RNA transcripts were TCR beta CDR3 regions. The HTBI primer set served for first-round RT-PCR of the TCR CDR3. One entry per CDR3 protein, called by TCRdb with MiXCR from the multiplex PCR reads. Of nearly 600,000 distinct CDR3 sequences listed, roughly 14% were seen once; the top ten hold 5.5% to 7.5%. Notes on the study in general: Also found in blood were most expanded thyroid clonotypes above 0.001. Model predictions of ophthalmopathy came a median roughly 6.4 months before onset. Through a model of 13 V-J features, ophthalmopathy was separated from stable hyperthyroidism.

Between the trimmed V and J ends, which lost 0 bases and 13 bases, there was a span of 13 bases. This CDR3 region has 12 residues. Germline lookup yields CDR1 GTSNPN and CDR2 SVGIG (reference sequence). The specimen was blood. The genes are TRBV30 and TRBJ1-5, with a weak D call TRBD1 (6 bases). The TCR was taken from a woman in her 30s with Graves' hyperthyroidism that later progressed to Graves' ophthalmopathy. This chain's CDR3 is CAWSVEGVRQHF. Written as DNA, the CDR3 is TGTGCCTGGAGTGTAGAGGGGGTCCGACAGCATTTT. Together with reference TRBV30 and TRBJ1-5, the CDR3 gives the full variable domain: SQTIHQWPATLVQPVGSPLSLECTVEGTSNPNLYWYRQAAGRGLQLLFYSVGIGQISSEVPQNLSASRPQDRQFILSSKKLLLSDSGFYLCAWSVEGVRQHFGDGTRLSIL.